Below are 27 T cell receptor beta chains sequenced from a single sample in a study of cytomegalovirus exposure and HLA in healthy donors. Using immunoSEQ multiplex PCR, the repertoire was profiled, and TCRdb retains in-frame clones only, with some absent. This sample has about 140,000 clones, with around four fifths found just once. The sequencing input was PBMCs. The source of these receptors is a man aged 25-45 years in good health and CMV-seropositive.

The rearrangement uses TRBV5-1 and TRBJ1-5; a weak D match, TRBD1 (6 bases). V lost 3 bases and J 0 bases, leaving 10 bases between the germline ends. The CDR3 covers 15 residues. Germline-derived CDR1 and CDR2 are SGHRS and YFSETQ. CDR3 bases: TGCGCCAGCAGCTCCCAGGGGCTTAGCAATCAGCCCCAGCATTTT. Protein product: CASSSQGLSNQPQHF. Variable domain in full (rest from reference TRBV5-1 and TRBJ1-5): KAGVTQTPRYLIKTRGQQVTLSCSPISGHRSVSWYQQTPGQGLQFLFEYFSETQRNKGNFPGRFSGRQFSNSRSEMNVSTLELGDSALYLCASSSQGLSNQPQHFGDGTRLSIL.

The chain recombines TRBV7-9 with TRBJ1-5; no reliable D call. Germline CDR1 SEHNR, CDR2 FQNEAQ (reference sequence). V was cut by 2 bases and J by 2 bases, with 7 bases left in between. This CDR3 has 14 amino acids. The CDR3, as DNA: TGTGCCAGCAGCTTAAGTGGAGGCAATCAGCCCCAGCATTTT. Translated: CASSLSGGNQPQHF.

This chain links TRBV5-1 with TRBJ1-1; 8 positions agree with TRBD1. The CDR3 length is 16 residues. In germline, CDR1 is SGHRS, CDR2 YFSETQ. Trimming at V came to 1 base and at J to 4 bases, leaving 9 bases not matched to a gene. The CDR3 region is CASSLFSGTGGTEAFF. In DNA form, the CDR3 reads TGCGCCAGCAGCTTGTTCAGTGGAACAGGGGGCACTGAAGCTTTCTTT.

V gene TRBV27 combines with J gene TRBJ2-3; D possibly corresponds to TRBD2 (7 bases). The CDR3 is 16 residues long. V was pared by 6 bases and J by 1 base, with 17 bases between. Per the germline V gene, CDR1 is MNHEY and CDR2 is SMNVEV (reference sequence). CDR3 coding DNA: TGTGCCAGCAGACCGGGGGGCCTCAGGGGCACAGATACGCAGTATTTT. Translation: CASRPGGLRGTDTQYF.

The chain carries TRBV7-6 and TRBJ1-3, with D perhaps TRBD1 (6 bases). The germline CDR1 and CDR2 sequences are SGHVS and FNYEAQ. CDR3 length equals 15 residues. The V gene lost 5 bases and the J gene lost 2 bases, with 13 bases spanning the gap. The CDR3: CASSQGHNTGNTIYF. In nucleotides, the CDR3 is TGTGCCAGCAGCCAGGGACACAACACTGGAAACACCATATATTTT.

The genes are TRBV5-1 and TRBJ2-7, with 8 nucleotides matching TRBD1. This CDR3 comprises 14 residues. Germline CDR1 reads SGHRS; CDR2 reads YFSETQ. The V segment lost 4 bases and the J segment 0 bases; nucleotides outside the gene matches: 3. The CDR3 sequence: CASSVTGGSYEQYF. DNA for the CDR3: TGCGCCAGCAGCGTCACAGGGGGCTCCTACGAGCAGTACTTC.

The chain joins TRBV2 to TRBJ2-6; 11 bases match TRBD2. The CDR3 spans 17 residues. V gave up 3 bases and J gave up 4 bases; unmatched junction bases: 5. CDR1 SNHLY and CDR2 FYNNEI come from the germline V gene. This CDR3 reads CASSDVAGGLGANVLTF. The CDR3 nucleotides are TGTGCCAGCAGTGACGTAGCGGGGGGGCTCGGGGCCAACGTCCTGACTTTC.

The rearrangement uses TRBV9 and TRBJ1-1; no clear D gene. The germline gives CDR1 SGDLS, CDR2 YYNGEE. The CDR3 spans 13 residues. V lost 0 bases, J lost 4 bases, and 7 bases lay in between. The CDR3 protein is CASSVGGLTEAFF. CDR3 coding DNA: TGTGCCAGCAGCGTAGGAGGGCTCACTGAAGCTTTCTTT.

V usage is TRBV5-1 and J usage is TRBJ2-3; 12 bases fit TRBD2. Trimming at V came to 3 bases and at J to 5 bases, leaving 7 bases not matched to a gene. The CDR3 loop spans 16 amino acids. CDR1 SGHRS and CDR2 YFSETQ come from the germline V gene. CDR3 DNA sequence: TGCGCCAGCAGCTGGCCTAGCGGGGGGGCAGGAGATACGCAGTATTTT. It translates to CASSWPSGGAGDTQYF.

V usage is TRBV4-3 and J usage is TRBJ1-2; 7 nucleotides agree with TRBD1. Germline V CDR1 and CDR2: LGHNA, YSLEER. The CDR3 has 14 residues. With 1 base clipped from V and 8 bases from J, the junction kept 7 bases outside the gene matches. Here the CDR3 reads CASSQGIGGEGYTF. The DNA of the CDR3 is TGCGCCAGCAGCCAAGGAATAGGGGGCGAAGGCTACACCTTC.

This clone appeared a few times. V gene TRBV2 combines with J gene TRBJ1-1; tentative D call: TRBD1 (5 bases). Germline V gene lookup returns CDR1 SNHLY and CDR2 FYNNEI. V shed 6 bases and J shed 5 bases, with 13 bases lying between them. This CDR3 is built from 13 residues. CDR3 region: CASRGDLLTEAFF. The CDR3, as DNA: TGTGCCAGCAGAGGGGATTTGTTGACTGAAGCTTTCTTT.

J is TRBJ1-2 and V is TRBV7-9, with 9 bases identical to TRBD1. CDR1 SEHNR and CDR2 FQNEAQ come from the germline V gene (reference sequence). J lost 5 bases, V lost 6 bases, and 4 bases had no gene match. This CDR3 contains 13 residues. CDR3 DNA sequence: TGTGCCAGCAGACAGGGGGCGCGGTATGGCTACACCTTC. It encodes CASRQGARYGYTF.

The V gene is TRBV29-1, the J gene TRBJ1-2; D call uncertain. Germline assignment: CDR1 SQVTM and CDR2 ANQGSEA. V dropped 2 bases and J dropped 10 bases, with 14 bases sitting between them. The CDR3 sequence is 12 residues long. CDR3 DNA sequence: TGCAGCGTTGAATCTCTGGGGAGGGACTACACCTTC. As protein: CSVESLGRDYTF.

This clone turned up a few times. CDR3 DNA sequence: TGTGCCAGCTCACTCACTGCAGGGCTGGACACTGAAGCTTTCTTT. This codes for CASSLTAGLDTEAFF. This chain connects TRBV18 to TRBJ1-1; D perhaps matches TRBD1 (5 bases). Per the germline V gene, CDR1 is KGHSH and CDR2 is LQKENI. This CDR3 comprises 15 residues. V was clipped by 4 bases and J by 3 bases, with 15 bases between them.

J is TRBJ2-7 and V is TRBV27; D perhaps matches TRBD2 (6 bases). CDR1 and CDR2 (germline): MNHEY, SMNVEV (reference sequence). CDR3 length: 12 residues. V shed 5 bases and J shed 7 bases, with 12 bases lying between them. The CDR3 loop reads CASSTGGLEQYF. Written as DNA, the CDR3 is TGTGCCAGCAGTACAGGAGGACTAGAGCAGTACTTC.

V is TRBV29-1 and J is TRBJ2-7, with a weak D call TRBD1 (6 bases). V shed 1 base and J shed 2 bases, with 9 bases lying between them. Germline CDR1 SQVTM, CDR2 ANQGSEA. The CDR3 sequence is 13 residues long. The CDR3 region is CSVEGHRAYEQYF. The CDR3 DNA is TGCAGCGTTGAAGGGCACAGGGCCTACGAGCAGTACTTC.

The gene calls are TRBV11-2 and TRBJ1-1; D uncertain. Deletions cut 1 base from V and 1 base from J, with 10 bases between. Germline-derived CDR1 and CDR2 are SGHAT and FQNNGV. CDR3 length equals 15 residues. The CDR3 reads CASSLGTGRNTEAFF. CDR3 in DNA: TGTGCCAGCAGCTTAGGGACCGGGAGGAACACTGAAGCTTTCTTT.

This clone was observed a handful of times. J is TRBJ2-7 and V is TRBV6-5; D gene ambiguous. Germline V gene sequence: CDR1 MNHEY, CDR2 SVGAGI. V dropped 0 bases and J dropped 0 bases, with 12 bases sitting between them. The CDR3 length is 16 residues. The CDR3: CASSYSTPFSSYEQYF. The CDR3 nucleotides read TGTGCCAGCAGTTACTCGACACCCTTTAGCTCCTACGAGCAGTACTTC.

In the case of this clone: This same CDR3 is encoded by further DNA sequences in the sample. V gene TRBV15 combines with J gene TRBJ2-5; D perhaps matches TRBD1 (5 bases). The CDR3 loop spans 15 amino acids. Per the germline V gene, CDR1 is LNHNV and CDR2 is YYDKDF (reference sequence). Trimming stripped 1 base from V and 0 bases from J, with 9 bases between. CDR3 loop: CATSRGRTHQETQYF. CDR3 bases: TGTGCCACCAGCAGAGGCAGGACACACCAAGAGACCCAGTACTTC.

This chain links TRBV7-3 with TRBJ2-7; 14 bases map to TRBD2. The CDR3 is made up of 17 amino acids. The germline V gene encodes CDR1 SGHTA and CDR2 FQGTGA. The trim removed 5 bases at V and 5 bases at J, leaving 11 bases unmatched. This chain's CDR3 is CASSATRTSGGLDEQYF. In DNA, the CDR3 is TGTGCCAGCAGCGCAACAAGGACTAGCGGGGGGCTGGACGAGCAGTACTTC.

This clone was seen once. The chain couples TRBV9 to TRBJ2-1; tentative D call: TRBD1 (5 bases). The germline gives CDR1 SGDLS, CDR2 YYNGEE. The CDR3 loop spans 16 amino acids. Trimming pared 0 bases from V and 0 bases from J, leaving 10 bases between. In nucleotides, the CDR3 is TGTGCCAGCAGCGTAGTTGGGGCTAGCTCCTACAATGAGCAGTTCTTC. Translating it yields CASSVVGASSYNEQFF.

The chain recombines TRBV5-1 with TRBJ2-7; D is possibly TRBD2 (6 bases). Germline CDR1 and CDR2: SGHRS and YFSETQ. The CDR3 runs to 16 residues. V was pared by 0 bases and J by 7 bases, with 20 bases between. CDR3 DNA: TGCGCCAGCAGCTTGGGTGACCGGGAGACAAAGGGAGAGCAGTACTTC. Encoded protein: CASSLGDRETKGEQYF.

The CDR3 DNA is TGTGCCAGCAGCTTAGACACGGGAGAGTACAATGAGCAGTTCTTC. Its protein is CASSLDTGEYNEQFF. The V and J genes are TRBV7-6 and TRBJ2-1; TRBD2 might be the D (6 bases). CDR3 length: 15 amino acids. Germline values: CDR1 SGHVS, CDR2 FNYEAQ. Trimming left V 1 base short and J 4 bases short, with 11 bases between. Combining the CDR3 with reference TRBV7-6 and TRBJ2-1 gives the whole variable domain GAGVSQSPRYKVTKRGQDVALRCDPISGHVSLYWYRQALGQGPEFLTYFNYEAQQDKSGLPNDRFSAERPEGSISTLTIQRTEQRDSAMYRCASSLDTGEYNEQFFGPGTRLTVL.

The chain combines TRBV7-8 with TRBJ2-7; 9 bases agree with TRBD1. The CDR3 loop spans 14 amino acids. With V trimmed by 6 bases and J by 4 bases, 7 bases remained unmatched. CDR1 is SGHVS and CDR2 is FQNEAQ in the germline V gene. CDR3 loop: CASRLDRGIYEQYF. CDR3 DNA sequence: TGTGCCAGCAGGTTGGACAGGGGTATTTACGAGCAGTACTTC. Supplemented by reference TRBV7-8 and TRBJ2-7, the full variable domain reads GAGVSQSPRYKVAKRGQDVALRCDPISGHVSLFWYQQALGQGPEFLTYFQNEAQLDKSGLPSDRFFAERPEGSVSTLKIQRTQQEDSAVYLCASRLDRGIYEQYFGPGTRLTVT.

This clone has more than one count but fewer than ten. It is likely a read error: a sequence one base away is far more abundant. The same CDR3 arises from other DNA sequences in this sample as well. The rearrangement links TRBV27 to TRBJ1-5; 7 bases fit TRBD1. Germline CDR1 is MNHEY and CDR2 is SMNVEV (reference sequence). The CDR3 sequence is 14 residues long. Losses at the gene ends were 5 bases for V and 6 bases for J; bases not matched to a gene: 7. The CDR3 protein is CASSPSTGFQPQHF. CDR3 bases: TGTGCCAGCAGTCCCTCGACAGGGTTTCAGCCCCAGCATTTT.

This chain uses TRBV5-4 with TRBJ2-2; the match to TRBD2 covers 14 bases. Germline CDR1 reads SGHNT; CDR2 reads YYREEE (reference sequence). Trimming took 2 bases from V and 1 from J; bases not matched to a gene: 4. The CDR3 has 18 residues. As DNA, the CDR3 is TGTGCCAGCAGCTTCGGGACTAGCGGGAGAGAGAACACCGGGGAGCTGTTTTTT. Amino acids: CASSFGTSGRENTGELFF. The full variable domain, its missing parts supplied by reference TRBV5-4 and TRBJ2-2, is ETGVTQSPTHLIKTRGQQVTLRCSSQSGHNTVSWYQQALGQGPQFIFQYYREEENGRGNFPPRFSGLQFPNYSSELNVNALELDDSALYLCASSFGTSGRENTGELFFGEGSRLTVL.

Points on this clone: This CDR3 is also generated by other DNA sequences in the sample. The genes are TRBV19 and TRBJ2-3; 7 nucleotides line up with TRBD2. Looked up from germline, CDR1 is LNHDA and CDR2 is SQIVND (reference sequence). V lost 1 base to trimming and J lost 3 bases; unmatched junction nucleotides: 4. This CDR3 spans 15 amino acids. The CDR3 region has the DNA TGTGCCAGTAGTATAGCGGGGGGAGGAACAGATACGCAGTATTTT. Amino acid sequence: CASSIAGGGTDTQYF.